These 10 T cell receptor beta chains came from one sample sequenced in a study of T cell repertoires in cytomegalovirus infection. These TCRs' antigens remain unknown. From the reads, TCRdb called clonotypes with MiXCR, one entry per CDR3 protein. The sample lists 900,000 to 950,000 distinct CDR3 sequences, roughly 30% seen once, with over 12% in the top ten. The sequencing here drew on cultured CD8+ T cells from PBMCs, taken from culture after CMV antigen stimulation. Receptor source: a human donor in good health (CMV status not recorded). Some clones in this sample may be carry-over from other donors' samples.

This clonotype was seen a few times. The chain links TRBV6-6 to TRBJ1-2; D unclear. In germline, CDR1 is MNHNY, CDR2 SVGAGI (reference sequence). The CDR3 spans 15 residues. The ends were cut back, 6 bases at V and 3 bases at J, with 17 bases in the middle. The CDR3 DNA is TGTGCCAGCAGATTATACTTAGATAAGGACTATGGCTACACCTTC. Translated: CASRLYLDKDYGYTF.

In its sample, this clonotype was seen many times. The CDR3 DNA is TGTGCCAGCAGCATGCCAGGTGAACAGGCTGGTAATTCACCCCTCCACTTT. Residues: CASSMPGEQAGNSPLHF. J is TRBJ1-6 and V is TRBV7-8, with D possibly being TRBD1 (5 bases). The length of the CDR3 is 17 residues. V was shortened by 5 bases and J by 6 bases, with 20 bases between the two germline ends. Per germline, CDR1 SGHVS and CDR2 FQNEAQ.

This clonotype appeared a few times. This chain links TRBV6-2 or TRBV6-3 with TRBJ2-3; D remains unclear. The V gene lost 2 bases and the J gene lost 0 bases, with 6 bases spanning the gap. The germline V gene has CDR1 MNHEY and CDR2 SVGEGT. CDR3 length equals 14 residues. The CDR3 loop is CASSYGYSTDTQYF. Here the CDR3 DNA reads TGTGCCAGCAGTTACGGGTACAGCACAGATACGCAGTATTTT.

This chain links TRBV7-8 with TRBJ1-5, with TRBD1 matching over 9 bases. The J segment lost 6 bases and the V segment lost 0 bases, leaving 3 bases of the junction unmatched. CDR3 length: 15 amino acids. Germline CDR1 and CDR2: SGHVS and FQNEAQ. The CDR3 is CASSLADRGGQPQHF. CDR3 DNA sequence: TGTGCCAGCAGCTTAGCGGACAGGGGAGGTCAGCCCCAGCATTTT.

This chain joins TRBV19 and TRBJ1-6, with unresolved D. V shed 6 bases and J shed 2 bases, with 11 bases lying between them. CDR3 length: 15 amino acids. CDR1 and CDR2 (germline): LNHDA, SQIVND (reference sequence). The CDR3 DNA reads as TGTGCCAGTAGGACTCTCACAGCCTATAATTCACCCCTCCACTTT. It translates to CASRTLTAYNSPLHF.

V is TRBV10-3 and J is TRBJ2-7, with TRBD1 matching over 7 bases. V was clipped by 8 bases and J by 3 bases; unmatched bases: 10. CDR1 is ENHRY, CDR2 SYGVKD, per germline. This CDR3 has 14 amino acids. CDR3 sequence: CAIGVRDRNYEQYF. For the CDR3, the DNA is TGTGCCATCGGTGTTAGGGACAGAAACTACGAGCAGTACTTC.

This rearrangement joins TRBV27 to TRBJ1-5; perhaps TRBD1 as D (5 bases). The V gene lost 6 bases and the J gene lost 11 bases, with 26 bases spanning the gap. The CDR3 contains 16 residues. Germline lookup yields CDR1 MNHEY and CDR2 SMNVEV (reference sequence). As DNA, the CDR3 is TGTGCCAGCAGCCCCGGTGGGGACGTCGGCTTAGCGGCCCAGCATTTT. This encodes CASSPGGDVGLAAQHF.

This clonotype occurred a few times. CDR3: CASRDGGGLDTQYF. In DNA, the CDR3 is TGTGCCAGCAGAGATGGCGGGGGCCTTGATACGCAGTATTTT. This chain joins TRBV7-9 and TRBJ2-3; possible D gene TRBD2, 7 bases. The CDR3 is 14 residues long. V dropped 6 bases and J dropped 6 bases, with 16 bases sitting between them. Germline V lookup: CDR1 SEHNR, CDR2 FQNEAQ (reference sequence).

The chain recombines TRBV4-1 with TRBJ2-1; D is unresolved. From germline, CDR1 is MGHRA and CDR2 YSYEKL. V lost 0 bases and J lost 6, with 6 bases in between. The length of the CDR3 is 13 residues. CDR3 nucleotides: TGCGCCAGCAGCCAAGAAGGCTCCAATGAGCAGTTCTTC. It is translated as CASSQEGSNEQFF.

The J gene is TRBJ2-2, the V gene TRBV10-3; 8 bases are shared with TRBD1. Germline CDR1 reads ENHRY; CDR2 reads SYGVKD. The CDR3 is 12 amino acids. Trimming at V came to 8 bases and at J to 5 bases, leaving 1 base not matched to a gene. The CDR3 reads CAIRQGTGELFF. As DNA, the CDR3 is TGTGCCATCCGACAGGGGACCGGGGAGCTGTTTTTT.